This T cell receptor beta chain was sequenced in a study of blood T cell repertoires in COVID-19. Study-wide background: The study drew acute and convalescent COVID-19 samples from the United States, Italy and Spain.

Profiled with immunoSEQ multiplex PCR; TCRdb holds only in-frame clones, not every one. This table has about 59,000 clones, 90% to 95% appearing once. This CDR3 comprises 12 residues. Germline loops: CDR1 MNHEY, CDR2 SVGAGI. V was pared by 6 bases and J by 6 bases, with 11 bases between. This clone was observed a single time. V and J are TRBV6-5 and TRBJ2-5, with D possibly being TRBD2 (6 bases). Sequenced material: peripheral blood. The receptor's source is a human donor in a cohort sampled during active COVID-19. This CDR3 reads CASSRLGKTQYF. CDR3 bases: TGTGCCAGCAGCCGACTAGGAAAGACCCAGTACTTC.